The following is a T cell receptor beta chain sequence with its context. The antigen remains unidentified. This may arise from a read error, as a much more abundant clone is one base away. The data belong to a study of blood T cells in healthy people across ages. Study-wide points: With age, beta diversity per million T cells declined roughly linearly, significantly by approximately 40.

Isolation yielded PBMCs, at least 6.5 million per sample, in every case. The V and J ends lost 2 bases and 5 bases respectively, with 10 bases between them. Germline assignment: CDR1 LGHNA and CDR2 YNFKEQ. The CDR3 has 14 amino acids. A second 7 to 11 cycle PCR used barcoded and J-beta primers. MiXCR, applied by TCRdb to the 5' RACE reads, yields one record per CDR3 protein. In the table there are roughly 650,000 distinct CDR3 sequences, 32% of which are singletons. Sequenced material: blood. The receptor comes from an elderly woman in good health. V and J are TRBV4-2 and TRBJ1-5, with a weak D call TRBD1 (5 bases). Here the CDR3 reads CASSQWRGDQPQHF. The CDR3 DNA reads TGTGCCAGCAGCCAATGGAGAGGGGATCAGCCCCAGCATTTT.